A single sample is the source of the 5 T cell receptor beta chains below, sequenced in a study of T cell responses to AZD1222 COVID-19 vaccine. The assay was immunoSEQ multiplex PCR, and TCRdb's table has in-frame clones only and misses some. The data contain some 150,000 clones, more than 70% of them seen just once; the ten biggest clones take up 3% to 4%. The sequencing used peripheral blood, collected on day 0 of MenACWY control vaccination. The receptors originated from an adult in good health.

The CDR3 sequence: CASSGNEQYF. The CDR3 DNA sequence: TGTGCCAGCAGTGGGAACGAGCAGTACTTC. This rearrangement joins TRBV12-3 or TRBV12-4 to TRBJ2-7; no clear D. V lost 5 bases and J lost 5, with 4 bases in between. The CDR3 length is 10 residues.

V and J are TRBV7-2 and TRBJ2-5; possible D gene TRBD2, 5 bases. The germline V gene has CDR1 SGHTA and CDR2 FQGNSA. Trimming took 5 bases from V and 3 from J, leaving 19 bases between them. The CDR3 is made up of 16 amino acids. The CDR3: CASSRNPTSRKETQYF. The CDR3 DNA is TGTGCCAGCAGCCGCAACCCCACTAGTCGGAAAGAGACCCAGTACTTC.

This chain links TRBV4-2 with TRBJ2-1; 7 positions agree with TRBD2. V was pared by 2 bases and J by 12 bases, with 16 bases of the junction left unmatched. The CDR3 is 16 amino acids. Germline V lookup: CDR1 LGHNA, CDR2 YNFKEQ. Here the CDR3 DNA reads TGTGCCAGCAGCCAAAGGGATAGCGGGCTCACTAAAGGGCAGTTCTTC. Translated: CASSQRDSGLTKGQFF.

The chain has TRBV11-3 and TRBJ2-7; 7 bases align to TRBD1. After removal of 8 bases from V and 6 bases from J, the junction contained 13 bases not matched to a gene. This CDR3 is built from 14 residues. Germline V gene sequence: CDR1 SGHNT, CDR2 YENEEA. The CDR3: CASQLSRGGGEQYF. The CDR3 nucleotides read TGTGCCAGCCAGCTTAGTAGAGGGGGCGGCGAGCAGTACTTC.

V gene TRBV9 combines with J gene TRBJ1-2; no definite D call. The CDR3 consists of 15 residues. Germline V gives CDR1 SGDLS, CDR2 YYNGEE. Trimming shortened V by 0 bases and J by 0 bases, and 9 bases separated the two germline ends. CDR3 protein: CASSVALGTNYGYTF. The CDR3 nucleotides read TGTGCCAGCAGCGTAGCTCTGGGAACTAACTATGGCTACACCTTC. The full variable domain, in which reference TRBV9 and TRBJ1-2 provide the parts outside the CDR3, is DSGVTQTPKHLITATGQRVTLRCSPRSGDLSVYWYQQSLDQGLQFLIQYYNGEERAKGNILERFSAQQFPDLHSELNLSSLELGDSALYFCASSVALGTNYGYTFGSGTRLTVV.